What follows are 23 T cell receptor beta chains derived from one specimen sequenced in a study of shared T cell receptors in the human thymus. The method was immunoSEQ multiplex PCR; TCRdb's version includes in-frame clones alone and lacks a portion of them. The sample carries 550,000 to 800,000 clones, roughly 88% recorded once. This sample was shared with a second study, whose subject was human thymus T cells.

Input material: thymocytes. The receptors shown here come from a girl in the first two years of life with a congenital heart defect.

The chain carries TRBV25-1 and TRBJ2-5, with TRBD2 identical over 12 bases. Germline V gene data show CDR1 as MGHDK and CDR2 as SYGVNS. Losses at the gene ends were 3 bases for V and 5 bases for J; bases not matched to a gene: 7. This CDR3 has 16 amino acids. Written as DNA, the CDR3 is TGTGCCAGCAGTGAGTCTAGCGGGGGGGCCGGTGAGACCCAGTACTTC. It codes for CASSESSGGAGETQYF. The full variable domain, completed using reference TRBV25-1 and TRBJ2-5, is EADIYQTPRYLVIGTGKKITLECSQTMGHDKMYWYQQDPGMELHLIHYSYGVNSTEKGDLSSESTVSRIRTEHFPLTLESARPSHTSQYLCASSESSGGAGETQYFGPGTRLLVL.

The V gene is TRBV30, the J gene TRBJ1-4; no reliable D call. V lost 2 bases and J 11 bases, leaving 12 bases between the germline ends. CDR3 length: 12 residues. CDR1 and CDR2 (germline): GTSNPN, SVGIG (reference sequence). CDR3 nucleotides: TGTGCCTGGAGTCTACTCCGGGAGAAACTGTTTTTT. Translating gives CAWSLLREKLFF. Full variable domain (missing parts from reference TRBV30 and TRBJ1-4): SQTIHQWPATLVQPVGSPLSLECTVEGTSNPNLYWYRQAAGRGLQLLFYSVGIGQISSEVPQNLSASRPQDRQFILSSKKLLLSDSGFYLCAWSLLREKLFFGSGTQLSVL.

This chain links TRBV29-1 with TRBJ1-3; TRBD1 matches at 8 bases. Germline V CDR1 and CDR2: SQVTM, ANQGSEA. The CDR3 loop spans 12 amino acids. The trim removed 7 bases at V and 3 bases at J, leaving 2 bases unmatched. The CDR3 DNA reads TGCAGCGCGGGACAGGTTGGAAACACCATATATTTT. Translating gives CSAGQVGNTIYF.

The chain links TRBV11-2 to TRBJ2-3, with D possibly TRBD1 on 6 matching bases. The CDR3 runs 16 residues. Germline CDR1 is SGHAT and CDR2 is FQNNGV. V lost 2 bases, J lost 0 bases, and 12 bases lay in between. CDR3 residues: CASSLLDRPSTDTQYF. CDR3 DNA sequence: TGTGCCAGCAGCTTACTCGACAGGCCTAGCACAGATACGCAGTATTTT.

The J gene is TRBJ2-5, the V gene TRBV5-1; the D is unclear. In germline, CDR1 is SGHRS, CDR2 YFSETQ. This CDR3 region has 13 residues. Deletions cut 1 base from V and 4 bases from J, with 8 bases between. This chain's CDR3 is CASSLRATETQYF. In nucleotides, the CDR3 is TGCGCCAGCAGCTTGAGAGCGACAGAGACCCAGTACTTC.

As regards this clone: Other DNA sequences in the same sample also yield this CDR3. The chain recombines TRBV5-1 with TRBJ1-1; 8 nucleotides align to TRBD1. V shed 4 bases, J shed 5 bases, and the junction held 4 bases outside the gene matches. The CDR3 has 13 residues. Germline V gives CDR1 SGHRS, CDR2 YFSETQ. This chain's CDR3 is CASSPGQGTEAFF. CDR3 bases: TGCGCCAGCAGCCCTGGACAGGGTACTGAAGCTTTCTTT.

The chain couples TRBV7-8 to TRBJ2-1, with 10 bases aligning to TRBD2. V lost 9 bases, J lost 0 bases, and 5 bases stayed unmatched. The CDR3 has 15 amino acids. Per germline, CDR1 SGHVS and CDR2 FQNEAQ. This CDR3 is CASGLAASSYNEQFF. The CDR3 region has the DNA TGTGCCAGTGGACTAGCGGCTAGCTCCTACAATGAGCAGTTCTTC.

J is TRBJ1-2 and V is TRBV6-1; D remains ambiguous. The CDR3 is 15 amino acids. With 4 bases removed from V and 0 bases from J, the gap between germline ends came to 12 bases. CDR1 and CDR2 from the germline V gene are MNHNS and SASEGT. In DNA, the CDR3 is TGTGCCAGCAGTGCGTTACCACAGCCTAACTATGGCTACACCTTC. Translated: CASSALPQPNYGYTF.

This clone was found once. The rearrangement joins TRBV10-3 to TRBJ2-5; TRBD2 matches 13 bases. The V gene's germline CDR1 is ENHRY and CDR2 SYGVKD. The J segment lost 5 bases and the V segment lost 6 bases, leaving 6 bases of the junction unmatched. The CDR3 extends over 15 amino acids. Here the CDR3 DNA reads TGTGCCATCAGGACTAGCGGGGGGAATATCGAGACCCAGTACTTC. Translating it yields CAIRTSGGNIETQYF.

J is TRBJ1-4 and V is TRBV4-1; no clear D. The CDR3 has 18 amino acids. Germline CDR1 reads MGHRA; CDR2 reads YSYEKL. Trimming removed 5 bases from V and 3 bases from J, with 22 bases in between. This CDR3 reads CASSKRSTLFYPNEKLFF. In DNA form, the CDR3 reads TGCGCCAGCAGCAAACGTTCGACACTCTTCTACCCTAATGAAAAACTGTTTTTT.

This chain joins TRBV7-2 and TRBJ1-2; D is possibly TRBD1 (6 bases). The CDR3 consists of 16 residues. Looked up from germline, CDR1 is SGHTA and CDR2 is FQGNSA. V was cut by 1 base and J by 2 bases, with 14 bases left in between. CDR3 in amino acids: CASSLEGGLLNYGYTF. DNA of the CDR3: TGTGCCAGCAGCTTAGAAGGGGGTCTACTCAACTATGGCTACACCTTC.

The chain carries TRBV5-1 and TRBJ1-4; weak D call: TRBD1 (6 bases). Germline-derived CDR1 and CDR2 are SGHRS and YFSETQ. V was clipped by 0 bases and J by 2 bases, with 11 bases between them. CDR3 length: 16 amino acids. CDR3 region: CASSLAMGHTNEKLFF. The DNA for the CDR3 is TGCGCCAGCAGCTTGGCCATGGGACACACTAATGAAAAACTGTTTTTT.

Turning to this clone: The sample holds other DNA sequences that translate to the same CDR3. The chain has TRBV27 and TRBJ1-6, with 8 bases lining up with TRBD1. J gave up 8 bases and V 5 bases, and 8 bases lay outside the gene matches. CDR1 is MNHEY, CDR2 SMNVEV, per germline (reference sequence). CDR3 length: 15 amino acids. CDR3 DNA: TGTGCCAGCAGTCGGAGACGGGACAGGTATTCACCCCTCCACTTT. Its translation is CASSRRRDRYSPLHF.

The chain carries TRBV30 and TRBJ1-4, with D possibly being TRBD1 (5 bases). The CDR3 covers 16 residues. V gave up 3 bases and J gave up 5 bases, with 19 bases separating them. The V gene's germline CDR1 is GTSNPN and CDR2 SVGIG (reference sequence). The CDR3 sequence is CAWSPGEEIRNEKLFF. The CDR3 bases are TGTGCCTGGAGCCCGGGGGAAGAGATACGGAATGAAAAACTGTTTTTT.

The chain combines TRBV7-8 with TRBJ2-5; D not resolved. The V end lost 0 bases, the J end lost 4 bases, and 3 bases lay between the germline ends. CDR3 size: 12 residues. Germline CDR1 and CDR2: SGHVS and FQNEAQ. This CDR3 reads CASSLALETQYF. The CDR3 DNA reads TGTGCCAGCAGCTTAGCCTTAGAGACCCAGTACTTC.

This CDR3 is CASSLGAPGLAGGGNEQFF. CDR3 in DNA: TGCGCCAGCAGCTTGGGGGCCCCGGGACTAGCGGGGGGCGGCAATGAGCAGTTCTTC. This chain joins TRBV5-1 and TRBJ2-1, with 15 bases aligning to TRBD2. The J segment lost 6 bases and the V segment lost 0 bases, leaving 10 bases of the junction unmatched. In germline, CDR1 is SGHRS, CDR2 YFSETQ. The CDR3 is 19 residues long. The full variable domain, with the rest looked up from reference TRBV5-1 and TRBJ2-1, is KAGVTQTPRYLIKTRGQQVTLSCSPISGHRSVSWYQQTPGQGLQFLFEYFSETQRNKGNFPGRFSGRQFSNSRSEMNVSTLELGDSALYLCASSLGAPGLAGGGNEQFFGPGTRLTVL.

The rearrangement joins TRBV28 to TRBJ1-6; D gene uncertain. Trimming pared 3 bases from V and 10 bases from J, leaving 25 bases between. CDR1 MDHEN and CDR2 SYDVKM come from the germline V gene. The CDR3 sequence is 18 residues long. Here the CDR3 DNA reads TGTGCCAGCAGTTTGGTACCAAACAGAAACTCCGATGGGTCACCCCTCCACTTT. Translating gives CASSLVPNRNSDGSPLHF.

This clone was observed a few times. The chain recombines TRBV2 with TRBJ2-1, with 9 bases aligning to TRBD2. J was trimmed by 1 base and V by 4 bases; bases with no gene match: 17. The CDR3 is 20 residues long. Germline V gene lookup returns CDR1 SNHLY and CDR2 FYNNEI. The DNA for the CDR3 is TGTGCCAGCAGTGTCGGAGCTGAGGCGGGGGGGTCTAGTTCCTACAATGAGCAGTTCTTC. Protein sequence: CASSVGAEAGGSSSYNEQFF.

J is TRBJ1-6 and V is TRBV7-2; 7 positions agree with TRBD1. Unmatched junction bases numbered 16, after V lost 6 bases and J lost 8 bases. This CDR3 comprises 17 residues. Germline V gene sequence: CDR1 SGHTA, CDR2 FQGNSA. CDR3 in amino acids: CASRPPRTGAVYSPLHF. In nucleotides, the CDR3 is TGTGCCAGCAGACCCCCTAGGACAGGAGCGGTCTATTCACCCCTCCACTTT.

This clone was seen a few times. The DNA for the CDR3 is TGCGCCAGCAGTGCCCCGGACAGTCTCTTTTATAGCAATCAGCCCCAGCATTTT. Residues: CASSAPDSLFYSNQPQHF. The chain employs TRBV10-2 and TRBJ1-5, with D possibly TRBD1 on 6 matching bases. The V gene lost 4 bases and the J gene lost 0 bases, with 19 bases spanning the gap. The CDR3 extends over 18 amino acids. Germline lookup yields CDR1 WSHSY and CDR2 SAAADI.

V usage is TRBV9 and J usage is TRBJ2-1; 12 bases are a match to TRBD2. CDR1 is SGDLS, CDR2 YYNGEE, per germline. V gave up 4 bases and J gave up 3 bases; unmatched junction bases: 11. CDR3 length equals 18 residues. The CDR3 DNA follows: TGTGCCAGCAGCCCAAGGACTAGCGGGGATGACCGCTACAATGAGCAGTTCTTC. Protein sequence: CASSPRTSGDDRYNEQFF.

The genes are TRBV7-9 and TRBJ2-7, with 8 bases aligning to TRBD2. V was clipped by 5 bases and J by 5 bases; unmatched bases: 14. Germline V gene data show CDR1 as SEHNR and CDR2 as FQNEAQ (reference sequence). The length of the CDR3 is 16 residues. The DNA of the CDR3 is TGTGCCAGCAGCCCACGGGGGGGACGGGCCCCTGACGAGCAGTACTTC. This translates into CASSPRGGRAPDEQYF.

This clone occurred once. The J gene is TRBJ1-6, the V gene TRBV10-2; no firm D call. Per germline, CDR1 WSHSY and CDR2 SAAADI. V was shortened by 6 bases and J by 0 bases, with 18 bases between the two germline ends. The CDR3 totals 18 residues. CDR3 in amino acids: CASSRRVWVSSYNSPLHF. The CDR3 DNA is TGCGCCAGCAGCCGGAGGGTCTGGGTGAGCTCCTATAATTCACCCCTCCACTTT.